This passage covers 25 T cell receptor beta chains from one sample sequenced in a study of control samples from healthy donors and cancer patients. Profiling relied on immunoSEQ multiplex PCR, and the TCRdb table lists in-frame clones only, not all of them. The data hold some 150,000 clones, with roughly 94% observed a single time. Sequenced: blood. These receptors all come from a man aged 35-49 years in good health.

The rearrangement links TRBV7-9 to TRBJ2-2; D not resolved. CDR1 is SEHNR and CDR2 is FQNEAQ in the germline V gene (reference sequence). Trimming removed 1 base from V and 6 bases from J, with 6 bases in between. There are 13 residues in the CDR3. The CDR3 region is CASSLVGSGELFF. The CDR3 DNA sequence: TGTGCCAGCAGCTTAGTAGGTTCCGGGGAGCTGTTTTTT.

This clone was picked up a small number of times. V and J are TRBV3-1 (or the pseudogene TRBV3-2) and TRBJ2-5; 9 bases map to TRBD2. CDR1 and CDR2 (germline): LGHDT, YNNKEL (reference sequence). V lost 4 bases and J lost 4; bases outside the gene matches: 7. The CDR3 consists of 15 residues. As DNA, the CDR3 is TGTGCCAGCAGCCTCCCAATGACTAGCGGAGAGACCCAGTACTTC. Its translation: CASSLPMTSGETQYF.

The sample holds a few counts of this clone. The rearrangement links TRBV7-8 to TRBJ2-1, with 10 bases identical to TRBD2. The CDR3 is made up of 15 amino acids. Germline loops: CDR1 SGHVS, CDR2 FQNEAQ. The junction had 7 bases not matched to a gene; V was cut back by 3 bases and J by 8 bases. The CDR3: CASSFSGRRGDEQFF. CDR3 sequence (DNA): TGTGCCAGCAGCTTTAGCGGGAGGAGAGGCGATGAGCAGTTCTTC.

V usage is TRBV2 and J usage is TRBJ1-5, with D perhaps matching TRBD1 (6 bases). V dropped 4 bases and J dropped 2 bases, with 12 bases sitting between them. Germline V CDR1 and CDR2: SNHLY, FYNNEI. The CDR3 contains 15 residues. The CDR3 spells CASSVGSGGNQPQHF. The DNA for the CDR3 is TGTGCCAGCAGTGTGGGTTCAGGGGGCAATCAGCCCCAGCATTTT.

The rearrangement uses TRBV7-2 and TRBJ2-1; D is perhaps TRBD1 (6 bases). Trimming pared 3 bases from V and 8 bases from J, leaving 20 bases between. Germline V gives CDR1 SGHTA, CDR2 FQGNSA. CDR3 size: 16 residues. CDR3 amino acids: CASSLGTLVRVHEQFF. Here the CDR3 DNA reads TGTGCCAGCAGCTTGGGGACACTAGTTCGTGTCCATGAGCAGTTCTTC.

The chain joins TRBV9 to TRBJ1-1; a possible D gene is TRBD1 (5 bases). The germline V gene encodes CDR1 SGDLS and CDR2 YYNGEE. The CDR3 runs to 15 residues. The V and J ends lost 4 bases and 0 bases respectively, with 13 bases between them. For the CDR3, the DNA is TGTGCCAGCAGCCCCCAGCAGGGTATGAACACTGAAGCTTTCTTT. Encoded protein: CASSPQQGMNTEAFF.

The gene calls are TRBV6-5 and TRBJ1-2; 8 bases match TRBD1. Germline V gene lookup returns CDR1 MNHEY and CDR2 SVGAGI. This CDR3 spans 14 amino acids. Unmatched junction bases numbered 5, after V lost 6 bases and J lost 2 bases. The CDR3 coding sequence is TGTGCCAGCAGACACAGGGGGTGGAACTATGGCTACACCTTC. It specifies CASRHRGWNYGYTF.

On this clone: Other nucleotide sequences from this sample produce the same CDR3. The rearrangement links TRBV6-5 to TRBJ1-6; 9 positions match TRBD1. The V segment lost 0 bases and the J segment 9 bases; nucleotides outside the gene matches: 3. CDR1 and CDR2 (germline): MNHEY, SVGAGI. The CDR3 covers 15 residues. The CDR3 DNA follows: TGTGCCAGCAGTTACTCGGGACAGGGAGGTTCACCCCTCCACTTT. It translates to CASSYSGQGGSPLHF.

The gene calls are TRBV5-1 and TRBJ1-1, with D possibly being TRBD1 (6 bases). Germline CDR1 reads SGHRS; CDR2 reads YFSETQ. Trimming pared 2 bases from V and 6 bases from J, leaving 11 bases between. This CDR3 is 13 amino acids long. The CDR3 sequence: CASSLGGLSEAFF. The CDR3 region has the DNA TGCGCCAGCAGCTTAGGGGGACTTTCTGAAGCTTTCTTT.

CDR3 sequence (DNA): TGTGCCAGCAGGCAAGACCAACAGGGTGTTACCTATGGCTACACCTTC. Translation: CASRQDQQGVTYGYTF. This chain uses TRBV7-9 with TRBJ1-2; TRBD1 might be the D (6 bases). The CDR3 sequence is 16 residues long. Germline values: CDR1 SEHNR, CDR2 FQNEAQ (reference sequence). Trimming took off 6 bases at V and 4 bases at J, with 21 bases between the two ends. Complete variable domain (other parts from reference TRBV7-9 and TRBJ1-2): DTGVSQNPRHKITKRGQNVTFRCDPISEHNRLYWYRQTLGQGPEFLTYFQNEAQLEKSRLLSDRFSAERPKGSFSTLEIQRTEQGDSAMYLCASRQDQQGVTYGYTFGSGTRLTVV.

This sequence joins TRBV5-5 and TRBJ2-3; no clear D gene. In germline, CDR1 is SGHKS, CDR2 YYEKEE (reference sequence). The CDR3 loop spans 14 amino acids. V dropped 0 bases and J dropped 0 bases, with 5 bases sitting between them. The CDR3 region is CASSLDQSTDTQYF. The CDR3 nucleotides read TGTGCCAGCAGCTTGGACCAGAGCACAGATACGCAGTATTTT.

This chain joins TRBV27 and TRBJ2-1, with TRBD2 as a possible D gene (6 bases). The CDR3 runs to 14 residues. Germline-derived CDR1 and CDR2 are MNHEY and SMNVEV (reference sequence). Trimming left V 6 bases short and J 6 bases short, with 15 bases between. CDR3 nucleotide sequence: TGTGCCAGCAGCCCTGGGGGGATCCTCAATGAGCAGTTCTTC. Protein: CASSPGGILNEQFF.

This chain uses TRBV5-1 with TRBJ2-3; D not certain. The V gene's germline CDR1 is SGHRS and CDR2 YFSETQ. Deletions cut 5 bases from V and 0 bases from J, with 1 base between. The CDR3 has 11 amino acids. CDR3 in amino acids: CASRSTDTQYF. The CDR3 DNA follows: TGCGCCAGCAGAAGCACAGATACGCAGTATTTT.

CDR3 nucleotides: TGTGCCAGCAGTTCAGGGGGCGGCAATCAGCCCCAGCATTTT. Translated: CASSSGGGNQPQHF. This chain connects TRBV6-6 to TRBJ1-5; 8 nucleotides agree with TRBD1. After removal of 4 bases from V and 2 bases from J, the junction contained 1 base not matched to a gene. The germline V gene encodes CDR1 MNHNY and CDR2 SVGAGI (reference sequence). This CDR3 has 14 residues.

The chain couples TRBV11-3 to TRBJ1-1; possible D gene TRBD1, 6 bases. Deletions cut 8 bases from V and 0 bases from J, with 13 bases between. Germline-derived CDR1 and CDR2 are SGHNT and YENEEA. The CDR3 extends over 14 amino acids. The CDR3 sequence: CASAEGTLNTEAFF. The CDR3 nucleotides read TGTGCCAGCGCGGAGGGGACACTGAACACTGAAGCTTTCTTT.

The chain joins TRBV10-3 to TRBJ1-2; 8 bases fit TRBD1. Germline V gene data show CDR1 as ENHRY and CDR2 as SYGVKD. V lost 6 bases to trimming and J lost 0 bases; unmatched junction nucleotides: 6. CDR3 length: 15 residues. The CDR3 DNA sequence: TGTGCCATCAGGGGGGCGGACAGGGCTAACTATGGCTACACCTTC. Its translation is CAIRGADRANYGYTF.

V usage is TRBV11-3 and J usage is TRBJ2-3, with D possibly being TRBD2 (6 bases). Germline V gene data show CDR1 as SGHNT and CDR2 as YENEEA. This CDR3 is built from 17 residues. V dropped 1 base and J dropped 2 bases, with 16 bases sitting between them. As DNA, the CDR3 is TGTGCCAGCAGCTTAGGGTCGAGGGAGGACTACACAGATACGCAGTATTTT. Amino acid sequence: CASSLGSREDYTDTQYF.

The chain employs TRBV18 and TRBJ1-4; D is uncertain. V shed 5 bases and J shed 0 bases, with 10 bases lying between them. The CDR3 is 15 residues long. The germline CDR1 and CDR2 sequences are KGHSH and LQKENI. This CDR3 reads CASSSTIATNEKLFF. The CDR3 region has the DNA TGTGCCAGCTCATCTACTATTGCAACTAATGAAAAACTGTTTTTT.

The rearrangement links TRBV6-4 to TRBJ2-1; TRBD2 agrees at 7 bases. Trimming took 2 bases from V and 5 from J; bases not matched to a gene: 9. Germline CDR1 and CDR2: MRHNA and SNTAGT. The CDR3 consists of 16 residues. In DNA form, the CDR3 reads TGTGCCAGCAGTGACAACTTTCGGACTAGGAACAATGAGCAGTTCTTC. This translates into CASSDNFRTRNNEQFF.

This sequence joins TRBV5-6 and TRBJ2-3; 8 nucleotides align to TRBD1. The CDR3 runs 15 residues. V shed 3 bases and J 0 bases; nucleotides not matched to a gene: 3. Germline-derived CDR1 and CDR2 are SGHDT and YYEEEE. CDR3 DNA: TGTGCCAGCAGCTCAAGGGACAGGAGCACAGATACGCAGTATTTT. Its protein is CASSSRDRSTDTQYF.

The chain carries TRBV7-2 and TRBJ1-4; TRBD1 might be the D (6 bases). Germline V lookup: CDR1 SGHTA, CDR2 FQGNSA. The V end was cut by 5 bases, the J end by 7 bases, with 17 bases between. The CDR3 length is 15 residues. The CDR3 region is CASSRTGIGAEKLFF. The DNA for the CDR3 is TGTGCCAGCAGCAGAACAGGGATCGGGGCTGAAAAACTGTTTTTT.

V usage is TRBV28 and J usage is TRBJ2-3; 10 bases are shared with TRBD1. This CDR3 has 16 amino acids. From germline, CDR1 is MDHEN and CDR2 SYDVKM. V lost 4 bases and J lost 4; bases outside the gene matches: 8. In DNA form, the CDR3 reads TGTGCCAGCAGTTCAATATGGGACAGGGGCGCAGATACGCAGTATTTT. Protein product: CASSSIWDRGADTQYF.

The chain is built from TRBV30 and TRBJ1-2, with TRBD1 matching 7 bases. The CDR3 is 15 amino acids. The V gene end was trimmed by 2 bases and the J gene end by 5 bases; junction bases not matched to a gene: 11. Per the germline V gene, CDR1 is GTSNPN and CDR2 is SVGIG (reference sequence). The CDR3 sequence: CAWSKGEGALYGYTF. The CDR3 bases are TGTGCCTGGAGTAAAGGGGAGGGGGCGTTATATGGCTACACCTTC.

Concerning this clone: The same CDR3 also results from other DNA sequences found in this sample. V usage is TRBV6-5 and J usage is TRBJ2-6; the D call may be TRBD1 or TRBD2 (6 bases each). CDR1 is MNHEY and CDR2 is SVGAGI in the germline V gene. With 2 bases removed from V and 4 bases from J, the gap between germline ends came to 12 bases. CDR3 length: 16 amino acids. The CDR3 reads CASSYRGRSGANVLTF. Here the CDR3 DNA reads TGTGCCAGCAGTTACCGGGGGCGCTCCGGGGCCAACGTCCTGACTTTC.

The rearrangement uses TRBV9 and TRBJ2-7, with D perhaps TRBD1 (6 bases). Trimming took 0 bases from V and 5 from J, leaving 15 bases between them. CDR1 and CDR2 (germline): SGDLS, YYNGEE. This CDR3 is built from 15 residues. The chain's CDR3 is CASSVEGGSVHEQYF. CDR3 in DNA: TGTGCCAGCAGCGTAGAAGGGGGATCTGTCCACGAGCAGTACTTC.